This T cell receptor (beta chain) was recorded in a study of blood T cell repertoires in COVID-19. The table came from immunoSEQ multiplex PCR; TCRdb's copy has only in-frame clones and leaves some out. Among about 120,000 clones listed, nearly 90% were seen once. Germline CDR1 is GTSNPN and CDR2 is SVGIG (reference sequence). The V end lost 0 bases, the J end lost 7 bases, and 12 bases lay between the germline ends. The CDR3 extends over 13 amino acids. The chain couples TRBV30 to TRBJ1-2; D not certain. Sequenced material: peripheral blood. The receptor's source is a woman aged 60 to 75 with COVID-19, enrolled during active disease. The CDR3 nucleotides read TGTGCCTGGAGTGTAATTTTACCGGGTGGCTACACCTTC. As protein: CAWSVILPGGYTF.